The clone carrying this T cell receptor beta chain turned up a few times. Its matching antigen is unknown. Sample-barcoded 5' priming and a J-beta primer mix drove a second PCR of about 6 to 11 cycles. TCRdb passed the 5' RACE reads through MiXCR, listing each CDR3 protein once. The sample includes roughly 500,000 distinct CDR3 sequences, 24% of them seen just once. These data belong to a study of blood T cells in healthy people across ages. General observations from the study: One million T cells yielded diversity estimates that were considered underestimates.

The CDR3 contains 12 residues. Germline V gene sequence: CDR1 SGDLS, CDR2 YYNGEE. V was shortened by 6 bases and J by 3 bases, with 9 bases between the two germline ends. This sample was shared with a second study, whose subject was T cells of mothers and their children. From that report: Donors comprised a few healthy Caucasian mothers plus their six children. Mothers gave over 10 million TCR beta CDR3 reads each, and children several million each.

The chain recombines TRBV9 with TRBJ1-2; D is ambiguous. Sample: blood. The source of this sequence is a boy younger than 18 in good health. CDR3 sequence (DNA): TGTGCCAGCACCGGTCGCGACTATGGCTACACCTTC. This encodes CASTGRDYGYTF.